This TCR beta chain was retrieved from a study of vaccination and CD4 T cells after COVID-19. Study overall: Stimuli were overlapping spike peptide pools of SARS-CoV-2 and three common cold coronaviruses (HCoV-NL63, HCoV-OC43, HCoV-229E).

Sequencing of DNA taken from cultured CD4+ T cells relied on the Oncomine TCR Beta short-read assay. After culture, CD4+ T cells served as the source for genomic DNA extraction. TCRdb fed the PCR reads into MiXCR, producing one record per CDR3 protein. The table has thousands of distinct CDR3 sequences, around 35% seen once. Comment on this clonotype: The antigen remains unidentified.

Treatment indicated: approximately nine-day PBMC culture with coronavirus spike peptide pools or control peptides (ViraFEST assay). Unexposed donor CD4+ T cells predated the COVID-19 pandemic, collected 2011-2018. Where cell yield allowed, unexposed-donor CD4+ T cells were probed with SARS-CoV-2 S/N and four cold-coronavirus spikes. Germline V gene data show CDR1 as MNHNS and CDR2 as SASEGT. The CDR3 runs to 14 residues. V was pared by 3 bases and J by 8 bases, with 7 bases of the junction left unmatched. This clonotype was sampled from a human donor in good health. The rearrangement uses TRBV6-1 and TRBJ2-1; 7 bases are shared with TRBD1. Input material: CD4+ T cells from blood, cultured in vitro. CDR3 protein: CASSDNRGVYEQFF. The DNA of the CDR3 is TGTGCCAGCAGTGATAACAGGGGAGTATATGAGCAGTTCTTC.